This T cell receptor (beta chain) came from a study of response to subunit inactivated influenza vaccine. The study's findings and limits: T cells newly recruited by each seasonal influenza vaccination are few, the authors suggested.

TCRdb used MiXCR to reprocess the RT-PCR reads, holding one entry per CDR3 protein. The sample records 550,000 to 800,000 distinct CDR3 sequences, about 15% being singletons. The germline CDR1 and CDR2 sequences are SGHAT and FQDESV (reference sequence). The V and J ends lost 4 bases and 3 bases, in that order; junction bases with no gene match: 9. This CDR3 is built from 17 residues. This clonotype was seen a handful of times. Its antigen is undetermined. The source is a man over 45 who received an inactivated influenza vaccine. This chain uses TRBV11-1 with TRBJ2-5; 12 nucleotides align to TRBD2. Sequenced here: PBMCs from blood, sampled around 14 days before vaccination. DNA of the CDR3: TGTGCCAGCAGCTACTCGACTAGCGGGGGCGGTGAAGAGACCCAGTACTTC. Residues: CASSYSTSGGGEETQYF.